The clone carrying this TCR beta chain was seen ten or more times. CDR1 is MGHRA, CDR2 YSYEKL, per germline. CDR3 length equals 13 residues. V was trimmed by 4 bases and J by 9 bases, leaving 13 bases between them. Primers included in the PCR were 60 Vbeta and 13 Jbeta primers. This table comes from immunoSEQ multiplex PCR, and its TCRdb copy is limited to in-frame clones, with some not included. Of about 160,000 clones in the sample, more than 60% were seen once. These data come from a study of cytomegalovirus exposure and HLA in healthy donors. This TCR was recovered from a man in his forties in good health and CMV-seronegative. The material sequenced was PBMCs. The V and J genes are TRBV4-1 and TRBJ2-1; D possibly corresponds to TRBD2 (6 bases). The CDR3 bases are TGCGCCAGCAGCCCGTCGGAGGGCAGTGAGCAGTTCTTC. It encodes CASSPSEGSEQFF.